This record looks at one T cell receptor beta chain sequence and its context. This sample was included in a study of blood T cell repertoires in COVID-19. TCRdb's table, derived via immunoSEQ multiplex PCR, lists solely in-frame clones and lacks some. The sample has hundreds of thousands of clones, just over 85% seen once; the top ten hold approximately 1.5%. This clonotype originated in a woman under 40 with active or convalescent COVID-19. What was sequenced was peripheral blood.

DNA for the CDR3: TGTGCCAGCAGCTTAGGGGGGCTTAATGAAAAACTGTTTTTT. It translates to CASSLGGLNEKLFF. The V and J genes are TRBV7-2 and TRBJ1-4; possibly TRBD1 for D (6 bases). Trimming removed 1 base at V and 4 bases at J, with 7 bases between. There are 14 residues in the CDR3. CDR1 is SGHTA and CDR2 is FQGNSA in the germline V gene. Full variable domain (rest looked up from reference TRBV7-2 and TRBJ1-4): GAGVSQSPSNKVTEKGKDVELRCDPISGHTALYWYRQSLGQGLEFLIYFQGNSAPDKSGLPSDRFSAERTGGSVSTLTIQRTQQEDSAVYLCASSLGGLNEKLFFGSGTQLSVL.